This TCR beta chain originates from a study of blood T cell repertoires in COVID-19. Individuals aged about 18 to 89 years were recruited from approximately 22 US areas. Assignment of participants to cohorts was predicated upon participant-reported clinical history. Symptom resolution, clearance, or two negative PCRs marked donors in Cohort 3 as recovered. The CDR3 has 14 amino acids. From germline, CDR1 is MRHNA and CDR2 SNTAGT. The V segment lost 6 bases and the J segment 2 bases; nucleotides outside the gene matches: 4. Method: immunoSEQ multiplex PCR; TCRdb's copy keeps in-frame clones and lacks some. Of some 260,000 clones in the sample, around nine tenths were seen once.

The rearrangement joins TRBV6-4 to TRBJ2-1; 7 bases are a match to TRBD1. The sequencing sample was made of PBMCs or T cells enriched from blood (not recorded which). This sequence was found in a man in his forties who had recovered from COVID-19. CDR3 sequence: CASSAGTAYNEQFF. CDR3 sequence (DNA): TGTGCCAGCAGCGCCGGGACAGCCTACAATGAGCAGTTCTTC.